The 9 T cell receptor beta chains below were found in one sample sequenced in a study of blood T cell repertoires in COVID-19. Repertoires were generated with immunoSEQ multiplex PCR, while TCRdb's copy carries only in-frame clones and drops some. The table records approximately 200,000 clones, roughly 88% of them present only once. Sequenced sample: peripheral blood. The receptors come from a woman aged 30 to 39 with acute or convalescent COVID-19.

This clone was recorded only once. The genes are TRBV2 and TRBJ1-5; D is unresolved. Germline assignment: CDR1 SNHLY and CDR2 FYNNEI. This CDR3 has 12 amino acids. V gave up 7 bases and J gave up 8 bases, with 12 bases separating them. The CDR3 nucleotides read TGTGCCAGCAACGAAGACGGAGAGCCCCAGCATTTT. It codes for CASNEDGEPQHF.

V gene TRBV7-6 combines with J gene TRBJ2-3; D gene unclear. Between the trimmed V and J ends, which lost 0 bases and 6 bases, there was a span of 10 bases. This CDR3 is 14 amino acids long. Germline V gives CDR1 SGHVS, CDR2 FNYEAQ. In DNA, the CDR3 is TGTGCCAGCAGCTTAGCGGGCAGTGGCGATACGCAGTATTTT. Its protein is CASSLAGSGDTQYF.

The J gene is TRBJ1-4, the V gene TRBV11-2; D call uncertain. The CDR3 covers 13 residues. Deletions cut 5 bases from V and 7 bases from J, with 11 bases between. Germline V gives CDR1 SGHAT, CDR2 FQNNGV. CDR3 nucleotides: TGTGCCAGCAGCCTACGCCGTGGTGAAAAACTGTTTTTT. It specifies CASSLRRGEKLFF.

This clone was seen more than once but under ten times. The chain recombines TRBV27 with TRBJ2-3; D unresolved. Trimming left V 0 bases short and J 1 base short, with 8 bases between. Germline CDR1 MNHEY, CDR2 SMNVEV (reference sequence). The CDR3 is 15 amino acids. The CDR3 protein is CASSLSWPRTDTQYF. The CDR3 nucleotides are TGTGCCAGCAGTTTATCGTGGCCCCGCACAGATACGCAGTATTTT.

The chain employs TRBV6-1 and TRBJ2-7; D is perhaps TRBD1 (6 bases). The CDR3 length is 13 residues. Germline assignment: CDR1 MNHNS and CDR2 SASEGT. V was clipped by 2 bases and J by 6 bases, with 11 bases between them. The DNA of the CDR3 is TGTGCCAGCAGTGAAAGCAACAGGGCCGAGCAGTACTTC. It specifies CASSESNRAEQYF.

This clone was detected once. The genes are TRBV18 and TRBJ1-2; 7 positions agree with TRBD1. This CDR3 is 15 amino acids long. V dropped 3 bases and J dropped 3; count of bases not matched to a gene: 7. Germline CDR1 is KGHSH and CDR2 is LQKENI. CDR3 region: CASSPVTGSYYGYTF. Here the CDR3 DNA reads TGTGCCAGCTCACCTGTGACAGGGTCGTACTATGGCTACACCTTC.

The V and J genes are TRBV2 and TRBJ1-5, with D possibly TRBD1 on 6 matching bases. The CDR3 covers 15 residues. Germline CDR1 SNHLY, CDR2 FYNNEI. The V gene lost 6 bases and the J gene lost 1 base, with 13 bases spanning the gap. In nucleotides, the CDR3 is TGTGCCAGCAGCCGGGGGGCGGGGAGCAATCAGCCCCAGCATTTT. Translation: CASSRGAGSNQPQHF.

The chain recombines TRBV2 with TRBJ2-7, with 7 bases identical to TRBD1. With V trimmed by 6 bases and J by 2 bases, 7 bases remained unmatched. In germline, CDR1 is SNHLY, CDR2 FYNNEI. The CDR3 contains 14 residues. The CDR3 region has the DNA TGTGCCAGCAGGAGGGACAGCCAAACCTACGAGCAGTACTTC. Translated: CASRRDSQTYEQYF.

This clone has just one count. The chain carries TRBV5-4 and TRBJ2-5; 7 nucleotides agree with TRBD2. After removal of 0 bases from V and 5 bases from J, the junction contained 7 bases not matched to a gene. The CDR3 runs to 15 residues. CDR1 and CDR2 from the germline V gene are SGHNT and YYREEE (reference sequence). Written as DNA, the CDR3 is TGTGCCAGCAGCTTGGCTAGCGGTGCATGGGAGACCCAGTACTTC. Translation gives CASSLASGAWETQYF.